The next 22 T cell receptor beta chains were all read from a single sample in a study of post-analysis software for immune sequencing data. General study points: TRBV5-6, TRBV5-1 and TRBV20-1 were among roughly 5 TRBV segments more frequent in patients than controls.

The antigens of these receptors remain unknown. Unique molecular identifiers had been added to the TCR beta cDNA libraries. Each CDR3 protein is one row after TCRdb ran MiXCR on the PCR reads. The data hold approximately 360,000 distinct CDR3 sequences, with around 33% observed a single time. Sequenced sample: blood. These TCRs come from a girl under 18 with multiple sclerosis.

Regarding this clonotype: In this CDR3 the conserved last residue, phenylalanine or tryptophan, is missing, so a read error is likely. The gene calls are TRBV5-5 and TRBJ1-5; a weak D match, TRBD1 (5 bases). This CDR3 is 14 amino acids long. The V and J ends lost 4 bases and 7 bases respectively, with 15 bases between them. Germline V CDR1 and CDR2: SGHKS, YYEKEE (reference sequence). The chain's CDR3 is CASSLTDTRQPQHC. The CDR3 DNA reads as TGTGCCAGCAGCCTGACAGACACGCGGCAGCCCCAGCATTGT.

This rearrangement joins TRBV5-1 to TRBJ2-3; D is unresolved. CDR1 is SGHRS and CDR2 is YFSETQ in the germline V gene. CDR3 length: 15 amino acids. Between the trimmed V and J ends, which lost 4 bases and 1 base, there was a span of 13 bases. This CDR3 is CASSPSPGGTDTQYF. Here the CDR3 DNA reads TGCGCCAGCAGCCCGAGCCCGGGTGGCACAGATACGCAGTATTTT.

The chain employs TRBV6-5 and TRBJ2-5; a weak D match, TRBD2 (7 bases). The J call could be wrong; TRBJ2-7 is a better fit for the DNA end. Germline V CDR1 and CDR2: MNHEY, SVGAGI. This CDR3 has 15 residues. The CDR3 reads CASSYSGGGVCEQYF. The CDR3 DNA follows: TGTGCCAGCAGTTACTCGGGAGGGGGAGTCTGCGAGCAGTACTTC.

This clonotype was seen a handful of times. The rearrangement joins TRBV7-2 to TRBJ2-7, with D maybe TRBD1 (6 bases). The V gene's germline CDR1 is SGHTA and CDR2 FQGNSA. Trimming left V 1 base short and J 3 bases short, with 19 bases between. The CDR3 consists of 17 residues. The CDR3 reads CASSLEIMGASYYEQYF. For the CDR3, the DNA is TGTGCCAGCAGCTTAGAAATCATGGGGGCATCTTACTACGAGCAGTACTTC.

In its sample, this clonotype was seen many times. The CDR3 region is CASSPGQGTYNEQFF. The CDR3 nucleotides are TGCGCCAGCAGCCCGGGACAGGGGACCTACAATGAGCAGTTCTTC. V usage is TRBV5-1 and J usage is TRBJ2-1; TRBD1 matches at 10 bases. CDR3 length equals 15 residues. Trimming at V came to 4 bases and at J to 2 bases, leaving 3 bases not matched to a gene. Germline CDR1 reads SGHRS; CDR2 reads YFSETQ.

Comment on this clonotype: One end of the junction is discordant with germline, which a read error may explain. J is TRBJ2-6 and V is TRBV3-1; D may be TRBD1 (5 bases). Germline V gene data show CDR1 as LGHDT and CDR2 as YNNKEL (reference sequence). The CDR3 loop spans 15 amino acids. The CDR3 region is CASSQDASGASVLTF. CDR3 nucleotides: TGTGCCAGCAGCCAAGATGCCTCTGGGGCCAGCGTCCTGACTTTC.

This chain uses TRBV28 with TRBJ2-5; TRBD1 might be the D (6 bases). Germline CDR1 MDHEN, CDR2 SYDVKM. CDR3 length: 14 residues. V was pared by 8 bases and J by 1 base, with 14 bases between. Here the CDR3 DNA reads TGTGCCAGCCGAGGTGGACAGATCCAAGAGACCCAGTACTTC. It yields the protein CASRGGQIQETQYF.

About this clonotype: The junction does not match germline at one end; this may be a read error. V is TRBV4-3 and J is TRBJ2-3; tentatively, D is TRBD1 (5 bases). Germline CDR1 and CDR2: LGHNA and YSLEER. This CDR3 region has 17 residues. CDR3: CASSQDTAYGSTGTQYF. The CDR3 DNA sequence: TGCGCCAGCAGCCAAGATACGGCCTACGGAAGCACAGGTACGCAGTATTTT.

At least ten counts were recorded for this clonotype. A read error may account for a junction end that differs from germline. This chain uses TRBV14 with TRBJ2-7; the D is unclear. Looked up from germline, CDR1 is SGHDN and CDR2 is FVKESK. This CDR3 contains 13 residues. CDR3 sequence reads: CASSQGRTYEQYF. CDR3 sequence (DNA): TGCGCCAGCAGCCAAGGACGGACCTACGAGCAGTACTTC.

The CDR3 loop is CSAGWAGEYNEQFF. DNA for the CDR3: TGCAGTGCTGGGTGGGCGGGGGAGTACAATGAGCAGTTCTTC. V usage is TRBV20-1 and J usage is TRBJ2-1, with 7 bases lining up with TRBD2. V lost 5 bases and J lost 4; bases outside the gene matches: 8. Looked up from germline, CDR1 is DFQATT and CDR2 is SNEGSKA (reference sequence). This CDR3 is built from 14 residues.

The chain recombines TRBV5-1 with TRBJ1-1, with D hard to call. This CDR3 is 14 amino acids long. Looked up from germline, CDR1 is SGHRS and CDR2 is YFSETQ. Trimming stripped 0 bases from V and 6 bases from J, with 12 bases between. The CDR3 DNA follows: TGCGCCAGCAGCTTGGGGAGGGTTGAGGCTGAAGCTTTCTTT. This codes for CASSLGRVEAEAFF.

The chain couples TRBV3-1 to TRBJ1-6, with a tentative D call TRBD1 (5 bases). The V end was cut by 1 base, the J end by 9 bases, with 13 bases between. Looked up from germline, CDR1 is LGHDT and CDR2 is YNNKEL (reference sequence). The CDR3 loop spans 15 amino acids. CDR3 DNA: TGTGCCAGCAGCCAAGGGGGGACCGGCCGTTCACCCCTCCACTTT. Translated: CASSQGGTGRSPLHF.

The rearrangement links TRBV12-3 or TRBV12-4 to TRBJ1-1, with D hard to call. There are 12 residues in the CDR3. Between the trimmed V and J ends, which lost 11 bases and 5 bases, there was a span of 15 bases. CDR3 loop: CASCLEGTEAFF. CDR3 coding DNA: TGTGCCTCCTGTTTGGAGGGAACTGAAGCTTTCTTT.

The rearrangement uses TRBV11-2 and TRBJ2-6; no definite D call. This CDR3 has 17 residues. V was shortened by 1 base and J by 0 bases, with 10 bases between the two germline ends. Germline assignment: CDR1 SGHAT and CDR2 FQNNGV. In nucleotides, the CDR3 is TGTGCCAGCAGCTTAGCGGCCTACATCTCTGGGGCCAACGTCCTGACTTTC. It is translated as CASSLAAYISGANVLTF. Full variable domain (rest looked up from reference TRBV11-2 and TRBJ2-6): EAGVAQSPRYKIIEKRQSVAFWCNPISGHATLYWYQQILGQGPKLLIQFQNNGVVDDSQLPKDRFSAERLKGVDSTLKIQPAKLEDSAVYLCASSLAAYISGANVLTFGAGSRLTVL.

This clonotype was detected only a few times. V gene TRBV15 combines with J gene TRBJ1-5; D is unresolved. The length of the CDR3 is 16 residues. V was clipped by 0 bases and J by 0 bases, with 9 bases between them. Germline lookup yields CDR1 LNHNV and CDR2 YYDKDF (reference sequence). The CDR3 sequence: CATSRDTRYSNQPQHF. The CDR3 coding sequence is TGTGCCACCAGCAGAGATACCAGGTATAGCAATCAGCCCCAGCATTTT.

This clonotype was observed a handful of times. This chain links TRBV6-5 with TRBJ2-3; 8 bases are a match to TRBD2. With V trimmed by 4 bases and J by 4 bases, 10 bases remained unmatched. CDR1 MNHEY and CDR2 SVGAGI come from the germline V gene. This CDR3 comprises 16 residues. This CDR3 is CASSSLGGGPSDTQYF. The CDR3 region has the DNA TGTGCCAGCAGTTCGCTCGGCGGGGGGCCATCAGATACGCAGTATTTT.

The chain recombines TRBV28 with TRBJ2-6, with D possibly TRBD1 on 6 matching bases. The germline V and J ends were trimmed by 5 bases and 4 bases, with 24 bases remaining between them. The CDR3 length is 19 residues. Germline V lookup: CDR1 MDHEN, CDR2 SYDVKM. CDR3 region: CASSPTLLQGPGGANVLTF. Written as DNA, the CDR3 is TGTGCCAGCAGTCCCACCCTCTTACAGGGCCCGGGGGGGGCCAACGTCCTGACTTTC. The whole variable domain, remainder taken from reference TRBV28 and TRBJ2-6, is DVKVTQSSRYLVKRTGEKVFLECVQDMDHENMFWYRQDPGLGLRLIYFSYDVKMKEKGDIPEGYSVSREKKERFSLILESASTNQTSMYLCASSPTLLQGPGGANVLTFGAGSRLTVL.

This chain links TRBV7-2 with TRBJ2-3; D gene unclear. V lost 2 bases and J lost 2, with 14 bases in between. CDR3 length: 16 residues. CDR1 is SGHTA and CDR2 is FQGNSA in the germline V gene. CDR3 DNA: TGTGCCAGCAGCTTACATGGACCCGGTAACACAGATACGCAGTATTTT. Translation gives CASSLHGPGNTDTQYF.

The V gene is TRBV6-1, the J gene TRBJ2-1, with a weak D call TRBD2 (5 bases). Trimming removed 10 bases at V and 6 bases at J, with 22 bases between. From germline, CDR1 is MNHNS and CDR2 SASEGT. The CDR3 spans 15 residues. CDR3 nucleotide sequence: TGTGCCACCGCGATGGAGCGGTCCCCCCTCAATGAGCAGTTCTTC. This gives the protein CATAMERSPLNEQFF.

The chain employs TRBV7-9 and TRBJ1-2; maybe TRBD1 (5 bases). V was trimmed by 2 bases and J by 0 bases, leaving 10 bases between them. The CDR3 has 15 amino acids. Germline CDR1 reads SEHNR; CDR2 reads FQNEAQ (reference sequence). CDR3 sequence reads: CASSLPTDSNYGYTF. CDR3 sequence (DNA): TGTGCCAGCAGCTTACCGACAGACTCTAACTATGGCTACACCTTC.

The rearrangement joins TRBV7-9 to TRBJ2-7; unclear D gene. The DNA end lines up better with TRBJ2-5; the J call may be wrong. Germline values: CDR1 SEHNR, CDR2 FQNEAQ (reference sequence). The CDR3 runs 13 residues. The CDR3 spells CASSLNTQETQYF. The CDR3 coding sequence is TGTGCCAGCAGCTTAAATACCCAAGAGACCCAGTACTTC.

The V call is TRBV15, the J call TRBJ2-7, with 9 bases aligning to TRBD2. Trimming at V came to 4 bases and at J to 1 base, leaving 8 bases not matched to a gene. In germline, CDR1 is LNHNV, CDR2 YYDKDF (reference sequence). The CDR3 is made up of 16 amino acids. The CDR3 coding sequence is TGTGCCACCAGCACAGAGGGCCTAGCGGGGTCCTACGAGCAGTACTTC. Translation: CATSTEGLAGSYEQYF.